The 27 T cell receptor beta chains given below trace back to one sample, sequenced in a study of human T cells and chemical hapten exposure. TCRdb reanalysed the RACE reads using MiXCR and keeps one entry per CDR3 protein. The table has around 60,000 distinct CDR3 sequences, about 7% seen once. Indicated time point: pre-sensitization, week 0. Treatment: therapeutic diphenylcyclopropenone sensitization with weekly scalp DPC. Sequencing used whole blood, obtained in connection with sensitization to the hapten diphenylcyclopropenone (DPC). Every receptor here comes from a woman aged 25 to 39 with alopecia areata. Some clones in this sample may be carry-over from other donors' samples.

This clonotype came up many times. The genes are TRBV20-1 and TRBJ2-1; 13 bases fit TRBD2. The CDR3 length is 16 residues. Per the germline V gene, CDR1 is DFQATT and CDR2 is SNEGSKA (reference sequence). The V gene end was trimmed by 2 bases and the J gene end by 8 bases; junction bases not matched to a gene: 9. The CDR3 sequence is CSARSIRTSGGDEQFF. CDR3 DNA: TGCAGTGCTAGATCTATCCGGACTAGCGGGGGTGATGAGCAGTTCTTC.

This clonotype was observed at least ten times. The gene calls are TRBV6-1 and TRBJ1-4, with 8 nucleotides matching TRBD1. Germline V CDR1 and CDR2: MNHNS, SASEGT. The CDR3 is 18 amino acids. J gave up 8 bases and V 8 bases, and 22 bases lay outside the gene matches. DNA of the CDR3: TGTGCCAGCGTCGGGTCCCAACCCGCAAGGACAGGGTGGGAAAAACTGTTTTTT. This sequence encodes CASVGSQPARTGWEKLFF.

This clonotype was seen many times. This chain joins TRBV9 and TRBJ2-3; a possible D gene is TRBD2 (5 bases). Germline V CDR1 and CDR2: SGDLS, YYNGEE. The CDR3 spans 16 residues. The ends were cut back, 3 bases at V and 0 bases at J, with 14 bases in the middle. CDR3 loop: CASSAHLGLSTDTQYF. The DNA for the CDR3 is TGTGCCAGCAGCGCCCATCTAGGACTTAGCACAGATACGCAGTATTTT.

The CDR3 reads CASSPGLHSGANVLTF. The CDR3 region has the DNA TGTGCCAGCAGCCCCGGGCTACACTCTGGGGCCAACGTCCTGACTTTC. The chain couples TRBV7-3 to TRBJ2-6; D call uncertain. Trimming took off 5 bases at V and 0 bases at J, with 11 bases between the two ends. This CDR3 spans 16 amino acids. The V gene's germline CDR1 is SGHTA and CDR2 FQGTGA. Supplemented by reference TRBV7-3 and TRBJ2-6, the full variable domain reads GAGVSQTPSNKVTEKGKYVELRCDPISGHTALYWYRQSLGQGPEFLIYFQGTGAADDSGLPNDRFFAVRPEGSVSTLKIQRTERGDSAVYLCASSPGLHSGANVLTFGAGSRLTVL.

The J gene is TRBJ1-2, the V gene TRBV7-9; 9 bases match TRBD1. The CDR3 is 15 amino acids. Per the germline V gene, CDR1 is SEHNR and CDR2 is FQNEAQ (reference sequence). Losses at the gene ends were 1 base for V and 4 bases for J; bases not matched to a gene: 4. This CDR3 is CASSLVSGQGYGYTF. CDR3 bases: TGTGCCAGCAGCTTAGTTTCGGGACAGGGCTATGGCTACACCTTC.

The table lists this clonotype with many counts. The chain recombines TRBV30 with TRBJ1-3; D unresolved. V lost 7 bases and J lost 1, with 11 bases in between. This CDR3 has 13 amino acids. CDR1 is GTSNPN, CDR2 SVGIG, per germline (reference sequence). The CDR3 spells CAYERPSGNTIYF. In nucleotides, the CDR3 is TGTGCCTACGAAAGGCCTTCTGGAAACACCATATATTTT.

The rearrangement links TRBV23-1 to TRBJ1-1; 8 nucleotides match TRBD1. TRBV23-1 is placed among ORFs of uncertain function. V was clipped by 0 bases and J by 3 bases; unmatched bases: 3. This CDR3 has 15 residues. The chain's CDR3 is CASSQSTGAHTEAFF. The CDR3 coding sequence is TGCGCCAGCAGTCAATCGACAGGGGCGCACACTGAAGCTTTCTTT.

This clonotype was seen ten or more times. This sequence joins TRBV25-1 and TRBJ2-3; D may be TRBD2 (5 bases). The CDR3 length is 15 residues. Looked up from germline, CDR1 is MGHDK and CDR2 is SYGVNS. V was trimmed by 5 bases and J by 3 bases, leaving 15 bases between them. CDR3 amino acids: CASSPGSVSTDTQYF. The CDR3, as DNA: TGTGCCAGCAGTCCGGGGTCAGTGTCGACAGATACGCAGTATTTT.

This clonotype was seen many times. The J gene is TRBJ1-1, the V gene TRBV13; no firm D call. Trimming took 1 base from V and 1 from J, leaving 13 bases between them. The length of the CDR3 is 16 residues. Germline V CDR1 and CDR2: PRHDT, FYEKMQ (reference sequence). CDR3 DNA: TGTGCCAGCAGCTTAGTTCTCGTGGAAACGAACACTGAAGCTTTCTTT. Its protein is CASSLVLVETNTEAFF.

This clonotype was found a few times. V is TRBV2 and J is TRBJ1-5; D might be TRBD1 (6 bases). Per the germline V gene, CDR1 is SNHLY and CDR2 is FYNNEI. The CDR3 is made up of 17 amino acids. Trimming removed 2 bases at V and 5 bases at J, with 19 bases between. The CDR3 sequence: CASSETWAGRGDQPQHF. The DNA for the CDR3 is TGTGCCAGCAGTGAAACCTGGGCGGGCAGGGGAGATCAGCCCCAGCATTTT. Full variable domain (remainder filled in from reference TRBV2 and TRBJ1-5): EPEVTQTPSHQVTQMGQEVILRCVPISNHLYFYWYRQILGQKVEFLVSFYNNEISEKSEIFDDQFSVERPDGSNFTLKIRSTKLEDSAMYFCASSETWAGRGDQPQHFGDGTRLSIL.

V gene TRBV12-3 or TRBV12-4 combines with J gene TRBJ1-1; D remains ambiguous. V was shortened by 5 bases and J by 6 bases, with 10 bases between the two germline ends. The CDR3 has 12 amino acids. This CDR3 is CASSPISAEAFF. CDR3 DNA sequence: TGTGCCAGCAGTCCAATCTCAGCTGAAGCTTTCTTT.

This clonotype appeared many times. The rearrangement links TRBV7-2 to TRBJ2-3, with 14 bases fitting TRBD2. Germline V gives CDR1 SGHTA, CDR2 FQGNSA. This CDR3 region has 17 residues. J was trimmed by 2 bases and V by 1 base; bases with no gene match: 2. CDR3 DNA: TGTGCCAGCAGCTTAGGACTAGCGGGGGGGACCACAGATACGCAGTATTTT. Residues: CASSLGLAGGTTDTQYF.

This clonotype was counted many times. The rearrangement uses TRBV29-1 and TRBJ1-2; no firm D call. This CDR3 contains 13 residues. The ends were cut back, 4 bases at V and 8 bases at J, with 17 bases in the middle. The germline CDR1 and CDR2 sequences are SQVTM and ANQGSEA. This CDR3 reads CSVVWSGPEGYTF. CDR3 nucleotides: TGCAGCGTTGTCTGGAGTGGGCCTGAGGGCTACACCTTC.

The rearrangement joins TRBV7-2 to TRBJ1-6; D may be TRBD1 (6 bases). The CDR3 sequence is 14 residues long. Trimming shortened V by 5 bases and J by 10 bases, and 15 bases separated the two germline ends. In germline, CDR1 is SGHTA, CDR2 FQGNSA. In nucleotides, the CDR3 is TGTGCCAGCAGCACTACAACAGGGAACTCACCCCTCCACTTT. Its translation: CASSTTTGNSPLHF.

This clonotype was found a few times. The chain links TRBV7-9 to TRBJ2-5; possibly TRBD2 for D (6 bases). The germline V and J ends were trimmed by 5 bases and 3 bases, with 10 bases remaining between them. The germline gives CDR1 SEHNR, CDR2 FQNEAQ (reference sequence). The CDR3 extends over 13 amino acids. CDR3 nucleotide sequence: TGTGCCAGCAGCCCGACTAGTAAAGAGACCCAGTACTTC. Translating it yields CASSPTSKETQYF.

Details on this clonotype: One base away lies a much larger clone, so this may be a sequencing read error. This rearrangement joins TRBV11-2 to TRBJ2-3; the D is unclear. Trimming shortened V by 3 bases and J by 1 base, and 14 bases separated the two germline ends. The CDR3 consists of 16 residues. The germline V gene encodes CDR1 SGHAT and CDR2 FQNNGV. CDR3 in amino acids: CASSLRSLGCTDTQYF. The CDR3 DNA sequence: TGTGCCAGCAGCTTGCGGTCCCTCGGGTGCACAGATACGCAGTATTTT. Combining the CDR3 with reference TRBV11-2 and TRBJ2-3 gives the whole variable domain EAGVAQSPRYKIIEKRQSVAFWCNPISGHATLYWYQQILGQGPKLLIQFQNNGVVDDSQLPKDRFSAERLKGVDSTLKIQPAKLEDSAVYLCASSLRSLGCTDTQYFGPGTRLTVL.

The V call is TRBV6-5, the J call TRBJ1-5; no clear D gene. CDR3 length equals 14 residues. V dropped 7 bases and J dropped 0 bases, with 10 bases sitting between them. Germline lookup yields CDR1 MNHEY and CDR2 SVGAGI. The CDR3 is CASISCNSNQPQHF. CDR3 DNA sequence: TGTGCCAGCATATCTTGCAATAGCAATCAGCCCCAGCATTTT.

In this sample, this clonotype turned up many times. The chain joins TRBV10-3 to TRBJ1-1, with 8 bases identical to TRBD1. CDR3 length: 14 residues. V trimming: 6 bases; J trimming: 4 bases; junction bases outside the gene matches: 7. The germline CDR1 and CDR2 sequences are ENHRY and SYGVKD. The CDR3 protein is CAIRDDRGGTEAFF. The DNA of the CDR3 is TGTGCCATCAGAGATGACAGGGGCGGCACTGAAGCTTTCTTT.

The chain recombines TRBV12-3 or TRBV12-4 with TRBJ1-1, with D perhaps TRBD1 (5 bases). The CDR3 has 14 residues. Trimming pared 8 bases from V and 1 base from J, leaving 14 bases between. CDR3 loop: CASVRGIRNTEAFF. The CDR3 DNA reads TGTGCCAGCGTTCGGGGGATAAGGAACACTGAAGCTTTCTTT.

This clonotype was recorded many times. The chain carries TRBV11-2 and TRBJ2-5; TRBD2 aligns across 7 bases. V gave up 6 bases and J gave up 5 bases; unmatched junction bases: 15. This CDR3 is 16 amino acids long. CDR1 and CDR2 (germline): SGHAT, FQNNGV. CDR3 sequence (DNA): TGTGCCAGCAGTTTTCACGGGGGGACCGCAAGGGAGACCCAGTACTTC. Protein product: CASSFHGGTARETQYF.

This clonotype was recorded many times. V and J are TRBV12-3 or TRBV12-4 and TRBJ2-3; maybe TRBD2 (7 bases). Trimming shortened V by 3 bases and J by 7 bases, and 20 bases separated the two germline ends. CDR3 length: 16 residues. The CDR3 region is CASSFSSVAGAYTQYF. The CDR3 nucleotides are TGTGCCAGCAGTTTTTCTTCTGTGGCGGGGGCCTATACGCAGTATTTT.

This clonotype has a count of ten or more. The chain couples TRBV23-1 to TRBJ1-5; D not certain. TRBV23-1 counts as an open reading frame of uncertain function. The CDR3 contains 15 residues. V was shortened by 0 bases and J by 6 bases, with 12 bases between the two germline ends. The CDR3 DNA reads TGCGCCAGCAGTCAATCGAGATCGGCGGTTCAGCCCCAGCATTTT. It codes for CASSQSRSAVQPQHF.

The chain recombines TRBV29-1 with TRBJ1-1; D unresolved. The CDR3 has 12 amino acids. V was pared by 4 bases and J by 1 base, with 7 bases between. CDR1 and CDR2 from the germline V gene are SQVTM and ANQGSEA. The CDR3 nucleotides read TGCAGCGTTGCATCGAGGAACACTGAAGCTTTCTTT. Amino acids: CSVASRNTEAFF.

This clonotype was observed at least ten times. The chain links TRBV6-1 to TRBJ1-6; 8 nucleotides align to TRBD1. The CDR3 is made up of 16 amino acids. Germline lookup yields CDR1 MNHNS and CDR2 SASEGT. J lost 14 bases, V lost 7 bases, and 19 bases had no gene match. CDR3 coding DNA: TGTGCCAGCACTAAACCCGGGACAGGCTTCCTTACCACCCTCCACTTT. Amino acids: CASTKPGTGFLTTLHF.

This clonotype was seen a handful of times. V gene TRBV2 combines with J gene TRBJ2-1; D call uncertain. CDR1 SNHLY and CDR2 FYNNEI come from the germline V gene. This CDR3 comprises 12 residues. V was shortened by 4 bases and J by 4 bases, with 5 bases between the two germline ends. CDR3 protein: CASSVGYNEQFF. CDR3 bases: TGTGCCAGCAGTGTCGGGTACAATGAGCAGTTCTTC. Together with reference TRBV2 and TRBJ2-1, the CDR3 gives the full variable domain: EPEVTQTPSHQVTQMGQEVILRCVPISNHLYFYWYRQILGQKVEFLVSFYNNEISEKSEIFDDQFSVERPDGSNFTLKIRSTKLEDSAMYFCASSVGYNEQFFGPGTRLTVL.

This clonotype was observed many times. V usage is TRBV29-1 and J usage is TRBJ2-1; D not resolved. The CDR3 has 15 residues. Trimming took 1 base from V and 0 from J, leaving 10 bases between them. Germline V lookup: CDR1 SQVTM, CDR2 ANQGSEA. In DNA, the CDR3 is TGCAGCGTTGAAGGAGGAACTTTCTCCTACAATGAGCAGTTCTTC. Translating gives CSVEGGTFSYNEQFF.

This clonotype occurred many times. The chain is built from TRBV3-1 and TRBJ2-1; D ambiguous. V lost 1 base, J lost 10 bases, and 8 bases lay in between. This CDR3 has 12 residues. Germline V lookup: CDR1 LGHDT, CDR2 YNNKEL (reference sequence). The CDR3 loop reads CASSQGFREQFF. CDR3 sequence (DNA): TGTGCCAGCAGCCAAGGCTTCCGCGAGCAGTTCTTC.